The 21 T cell receptor beta chains in this list originate from one sample, sequenced in a study of shared clonotypes between healthy human individuals. TCRdb keeps only in-frame clones here, not all; method: immunoSEQ multiplex PCR. The sample has 530,000 or so clones, about 80% seen once. Sequencing was performed on PBMCs. These receptors originate from a woman between 35 and 50 years old in good health. Some clones in this sample may be carry-over from other donors' samples.

CDR3 region: CSVESRTGGQYF. CDR3 coding DNA: TGCAGCGTTGAATCCCGGACGGGAGGGCAGTATTTT. The V call is TRBV29-1, the J call TRBJ2-3; 7 positions match TRBD2. V shed 2 bases, J shed 11 bases, and the junction held 7 bases outside the gene matches. CDR1 is SQVTM and CDR2 is ANQGSEA in the germline V gene. The CDR3 runs 12 residues.

The chain combines TRBV28 with TRBJ1-1; no clear D. The CDR3 covers 14 residues. Germline CDR1 reads MDHEN; CDR2 reads SYDVKM. V lost 6 bases, J lost 4 bases, and 15 bases lay in between. The chain's CDR3 is CASRSREGGTEAFF. The CDR3 DNA reads TGTGCCAGCAGGAGCCGGGAGGGAGGCACTGAAGCTTTCTTT.

The gene calls are TRBV5-4 and TRBJ2-3; no definite D call. V was shortened by 0 bases and J by 2 bases, with 7 bases between the two germline ends. The CDR3 contains 14 residues. The germline V gene encodes CDR1 SGHNT and CDR2 YYREEE (reference sequence). Written as DNA, the CDR3 is TGTGCCAGCAGCTTGGTCACCAACACAGATACGCAGTATTTT. This sequence encodes CASSLVTNTDTQYF. The full variable domain, rest sourced from reference TRBV5-4 and TRBJ2-3, is ETGVTQSPTHLIKTRGQQVTLRCSSQSGHNTVSWYQQALGQGPQFIFQYYREEENGRGNFPPRFSGLQFPNYSSELNVNALELDDSALYLCASSLVTNTDTQYFGPGTRLTVL.

The J gene is TRBJ2-2, the V gene TRBV11-2; TRBD1 matches at 7 bases. From germline, CDR1 is SGHAT and CDR2 FQNNGV. The CDR3 contains 16 residues. V lost 5 bases to trimming and J lost 6 bases; unmatched junction nucleotides: 12. In nucleotides, the CDR3 is TGTGCCAGCAGCCAAATACAGGGGTTCCCCCCCGGGGAGCTGTTTTTT. Amino acid sequence: CASSQIQGFPPGELFF.

This clone was seen a handful of times. The chain recombines TRBV4-3 with TRBJ1-1; tentatively, D is TRBD1 (6 bases). V lost 1 base, J lost 10 bases, and 16 bases lay in between. The CDR3 has 14 residues. Germline lookup yields CDR1 LGHNA and CDR2 YSLEER. CDR3 residues: CASSQALPGGRAFF. The CDR3 DNA is TGCGCCAGCAGCCAAGCCCTCCCGGGGGGGCGAGCTTTCTTT.

In its sample, this clone was seen once. The V gene is TRBV19, the J gene TRBJ2-6; D ambiguous. The CDR3 has 15 amino acids. CDR1 is LNHDA, CDR2 SQIVND, per germline (reference sequence). The V end was cut by 11 bases, the J end by 0 bases, with 14 bases between. CDR3 sequence: CAGTGLPSGANVLTF. Here the CDR3 DNA reads TGTGCCGGCACCGGGTTACCCTCTGGGGCCAACGTCCTGACTTTC.

The DNA of the CDR3 is TGTGCCAGCAGCGATTCGGGTGGCCTTCGCACAGATACGCAGTATTTT. It encodes CASSDSGGLRTDTQYF. The chain joins TRBV7-9 to TRBJ2-3; D not certain. The CDR3 extends over 16 amino acids. The germline V gene has CDR1 SEHNR and CDR2 FQNEAQ (reference sequence). V gave up 5 bases and J gave up 1 base, with 16 bases separating them.

In the case of this clone: Different DNA sequences within this sample yield the same CDR3. This chain joins TRBV18 and TRBJ1-1, with 7 bases that match TRBD1. CDR1 and CDR2 (germline): KGHSH, LQKENI. The CDR3 totals 13 residues. The V gene end was trimmed by 4 bases and the J gene end by 5 bases; junction bases not matched to a gene: 4. In DNA form, the CDR3 reads TGTGCCAGCTCACAGGGGGCTGGAACTGAAGCTTTCTTT. Its protein product is CASSQGAGTEAFF.

This chain links TRBV27 with TRBJ1-5; 9 positions match TRBD1. The CDR3 totals 17 residues. The J segment lost 2 bases and the V segment lost 5 bases, leaving 10 bases of the junction unmatched. Germline values: CDR1 MNHEY, CDR2 SMNVEV (reference sequence). CDR3 coding DNA: TGTGCCAGCAGTGCTATACAGGGGGCAGTTGGCAATCAGCCCCAGCATTTT. Its protein product is CASSAIQGAVGNQPQHF.

This clone was found a few times. This chain connects TRBV11-1 to TRBJ1-1; TRBD1 is a possible D gene (5 bases). Germline loops: CDR1 SGHAT, CDR2 FQDESV (reference sequence). The length of the CDR3 is 13 residues. The V end was cut by 5 bases, the J end by 5 bases, with 12 bases between. CDR3 protein: CASSDRAGTEAFF. CDR3 nucleotide sequence: TGTGCCAGCAGCGACAGAGCTGGGACTGAAGCTTTCTTT.

The genes are TRBV15 and TRBJ2-6; D not resolved. Germline CDR1 is LNHNV and CDR2 is YYDKDF (reference sequence). Between the trimmed V and J ends, which lost 0 bases and 8 bases, there was a span of 8 bases. CDR3 length: 14 residues. The CDR3 protein is CATSRDGQPNVLTF. DNA for the CDR3: TGTGCCACCAGCAGAGACGGGCAGCCCAACGTCCTGACTTTC. Supplemented by reference TRBV15 and TRBJ2-6, the full variable domain reads DAMVIQNPRYQVTQFGKPVTLSCSQTLNHNVMYWYQQKSSQAPKLLFHYYDKDFNNEADTPDNFQSRRPNTSFCFLDIRSPGLGDTAMYLCATSRDGQPNVLTFGAGSRLTVL.

The chain couples TRBV29-1 to TRBJ1-6; D not certain. Germline V lookup: CDR1 SQVTM, CDR2 ANQGSEA. This CDR3 region has 13 residues. V was trimmed by 8 bases and J by 4 bases, leaving 12 bases between them. The CDR3, as DNA: TGCAGCCCTTCTATGCCATATAATTCACCCCTCCACTTT. The encoded protein is CSPSMPYNSPLHF.

This chain uses TRBV11-2 with TRBJ2-5, with 7 bases matching TRBD1. The V gene end was trimmed by 4 bases and the J gene end by 4 bases; junction bases not matched to a gene: 0. CDR3 size: 12 residues. Germline values: CDR1 SGHAT, CDR2 FQNNGV. The CDR3 reads CASSWDRETQYF. The DNA of the CDR3 is TGTGCCAGCAGCTGGGACAGAGAGACCCAGTACTTC. Drawing the rest from reference TRBV11-2 and TRBJ2-5, the complete variable domain is EAGVAQSPRYKIIEKRQSVAFWCNPISGHATLYWYQQILGQGPKLLIQFQNNGVVDDSQLPKDRFSAERLKGVDSTLKIQPAKLEDSAVYLCASSWDRETQYFGPGTRLLVL.

The rearrangement uses TRBV2 and TRBJ2-5; D is unresolved. V lost 4 bases and J 0 bases, leaving 15 bases between the germline ends. CDR3 size: 16 residues. The germline V gene has CDR1 SNHLY and CDR2 FYNNEI. CDR3 region: CASSGLAMTDQETQYF. CDR3 bases: TGTGCCAGCAGTGGCCTTGCTATGACCGACCAAGAGACCCAGTACTTC.

This rearrangement joins TRBV18 to TRBJ1-1; D is perhaps TRBD1 (5 bases). The CDR3 has 14 residues. Looked up from germline, CDR1 is KGHSH and CDR2 is LQKENI. Deletions cut 0 bases from V and 8 bases from J, with 13 bases between. The CDR3 sequence is CASSPPLGGNEAFF. In DNA, the CDR3 is TGTGCCAGCTCACCACCGTTGGGGGGGAACGAAGCTTTCTTT.

This clone showed up many times. The chain has TRBV14 and TRBJ2-6; unclear D gene. V was shortened by 0 bases and J by 4 bases, with 4 bases between the two germline ends. Germline loops: CDR1 SGHDN, CDR2 FVKESK. The CDR3 has 14 amino acids. The CDR3 DNA sequence: TGTGCCAGCAGCCAAGAATGGGGGGCCAACGTCCTGACTTTC. Protein sequence: CASSQEWGANVLTF. The entire variable domain, with the rest obtained from reference TRBV14 and TRBJ2-6, is as follows: EAGVTQFPSHSVIEKGQTVTLRCDPISGHDNLYWYRRVMGKEIKFLLHFVKESKQDESGMPNNRFLAERTGGTYSTLKVQPAELEDSGVYFCASSQEWGANVLTFGAGSRLTVL.

This clone turned up a few times. The chain combines TRBV7-8 with TRBJ2-1; 8 bases align to TRBD2. This CDR3 has 15 amino acids. Per the germline V gene, CDR1 is SGHVS and CDR2 is FQNEAQ. V lost 1 base, J lost 6 bases, and 5 bases stayed unmatched. The CDR3 loop reads CASSLDAGGGNEQFF. The DNA of the CDR3 is TGTGCCAGCAGCTTAGATGCGGGAGGAGGCAATGAGCAGTTCTTC.

DNA for the CDR3: TGTGCCAGCAGCTTAGGGCAGTTCTACGAGCAGTACTTC. Its protein product is CASSLGQFYEQYF. This rearrangement joins TRBV11-2 to TRBJ2-7; no definite D call. Per the germline V gene, CDR1 is SGHAT and CDR2 is FQNNGV. V was trimmed by 1 base and J by 3 bases, leaving 7 bases between them. This CDR3 has 13 amino acids.

The CDR3 DNA reads as TGTGCCAGCACCCCCCGGTCGGGGGCAATCACCGGGGAGCTGTTTTTT. Its translation: CASTPRSGAITGELFF. This rearrangement joins TRBV7-2 to TRBJ2-2, with D tentatively TRBD1 or TRBD2 (6 bases each). The ends were cut back, 7 bases at V and 4 bases at J, with 19 bases in the middle. This CDR3 comprises 16 residues. Germline assignment: CDR1 SGHTA and CDR2 FQGNSA.

The chain couples TRBV19 to TRBJ2-3; D is unclear. Germline values: CDR1 LNHDA, CDR2 SQIVND (reference sequence). V shed 5 bases and J shed 8 bases, with 11 bases lying between them. The CDR3 sequence is 12 residues long. The DNA for the CDR3 is TGTGCCAGTAGTCAATCTTTCGGTACGCAGTATTTT. Protein: CASSQSFGTQYF.

V and J are TRBV9 and TRBJ1-4; no definite D call. Trimming took 3 bases from V and 5 from J, leaving 11 bases between them. Germline values: CDR1 SGDLS, CDR2 YYNGEE. The length of the CDR3 is 14 residues. The CDR3 loop is CASSDRFGNEKLFF. CDR3 DNA: TGTGCCAGCAGCGATCGTTTCGGCAATGAAAAACTGTTTTTT.